A single TCR beta chain is shown here with its context. The antigen remains unidentified. This sample is part of a study of shared clonotypes between healthy human individuals. General study points: Compared with memory subsets, naive subsets generally had larger estimated richness.

There are 16 residues in the CDR3. Germline CDR1 and CDR2: MDHEN and SYDVKM. With V trimmed by 8 bases and J by 2 bases, 8 bases remained unmatched. Sequencing was at deep level. The data were produced by immunoSEQ multiplex PCR, yet TCRdb's version contains in-frame clones alone and is incomplete. This sample carries about 2.5 million clones, around 92% of them seen once, and the ten largest clones take 0.3% to 0.4%. The material sequenced was naive CD4+ T cells from PBMCs. The subset: CD45RA+ positively selected. The rearrangement uses TRBV28 and TRBJ2-1, with 11 bases lining up with TRBD2. This receptor was obtained from a man between 18 and 35 years old in good health. Some clones in this sample may be carry-over from other donors' samples. DNA for the CDR3: TGTGCCAGCCGGCTAGCGGGAGGAAGGGCCTACAATGAGCAGTTCTTC. Protein sequence: CASRLAGGRAYNEQFF. The complete variable domain, with remaining parts taken from reference TRBV28 and TRBJ2-1, reads DVKVTQSSRYLVKRTGEKVFLECVQDMDHENMFWYRQDPGLGLRLIYFSYDVKMKEKGDIPEGYSVSREKKERFSLILESASTNQTSMYLCASRLAGGRAYNEQFFGPGTRLTVL.